Presented here are 13 T cell receptor beta chains from one specimen sequenced in a study of cytomegalovirus exposure and HLA in healthy donors. The primer mix had 60 Vbeta and 13 Jbeta primers. This table comes from immunoSEQ multiplex PCR, and its TCRdb copy is limited to in-frame clones, with some not included. The sample contains 120,000 or so clones, under 85% of which appear only once. The specimen sequenced was PBMCs. Every receptor here comes from a woman aged 45-60 years in good health and CMV-seropositive.

This rearrangement joins TRBV5-1 to TRBJ1-1; 12 bases map to TRBD1. The CDR3 runs 16 residues. CDR1 SGHRS and CDR2 YFSETQ come from the germline V gene. Unmatched junction bases numbered 4, after V lost 0 bases and J lost 4 bases. CDR3 nucleotide sequence: TGCGCCAGCAGCTTGGGCGGGACAGGGGGCGGCACTGAAGCTTTCTTT. This encodes CASSLGGTGGGTEAFF.

The genes are TRBV5-1 and TRBJ2-5, with TRBD2 matching over 10 bases. CDR3 length equals 15 residues. Per germline, CDR1 SGHRS and CDR2 YFSETQ. V gave up 2 bases and J gave up 5 bases; unmatched junction bases: 6. The CDR3 DNA sequence: TGCGCCAGCAGCTTCAGCGGGGGGGCCGGGGAGACCCAGTACTTC. Protein sequence: CASSFSGGAGETQYF.

This chain connects TRBV6-1 to TRBJ2-1; TRBD2 is a possible D gene (7 bases). Between the trimmed V and J ends, which lost 7 bases and 10 bases, there was a span of 17 bases. There are 13 residues in the CDR3. Germline CDR1 and CDR2: MNHNS and SASEGT. CDR3 sequence: CASTKPWGGEQFF. The CDR3 coding sequence is TGTGCCAGCACCAAGCCCTGGGGGGGCGAGCAGTTCTTC.

V gene TRBV5-1 combines with J gene TRBJ2-5; 8 bases match TRBD1. CDR1 SGHRS and CDR2 YFSETQ come from the germline V gene. CDR3 length: 15 residues. Losses at the gene ends were 3 bases for V and 5 bases for J; bases not matched to a gene: 9. The DNA for the CDR3 is TGCGCCAGCAGCTGGGCCCCGGGACAGGTGGAGACCCAGTACTTC. It specifies CASSWAPGQVETQYF.

The rearrangement links TRBV18 to TRBJ1-2; TRBD1 matches 9 bases. This CDR3 has 13 residues. Germline assignment: CDR1 KGHSH and CDR2 LQKENI. After removal of 4 bases from V and 8 bases from J, the junction contained 5 bases not matched to a gene. CDR3 nucleotides: TGTGCCAGCTCACAGGGACAGGGAAACGGCTACACCTTC. This gives the protein CASSQGQGNGYTF.

CDR3 in DNA: TGTGCCAGCAGCCTACAGGGGGACACTGAAGCTTTCTTT. Translation gives CASSLQGDTEAFF. This chain links TRBV5-6 with TRBJ1-1, with 8 bases lining up with TRBD1. This CDR3 spans 13 amino acids. Germline V lookup: CDR1 SGHDT, CDR2 YYEEEE. With V trimmed by 4 bases and J by 3 bases, 2 bases remained unmatched.

The chain recombines TRBV7-6 with TRBJ1-1; D possibly corresponds to TRBD1 (5 bases). This CDR3 has 11 amino acids. CDR1 is SGHVS and CDR2 is FNYEAQ in the germline V gene. The CDR3 bases are TGTGCAAAAAGGGGAGGTTTTAGGGCTTTCTTT. Translated, it gives CAKRGGFRAFF.

V and J are TRBV9 and TRBJ2-5; D is unresolved. Germline assignment: CDR1 SGDLS and CDR2 YYNGEE. Trimming pared 5 bases from V and 0 bases from J, leaving 11 bases between. The CDR3 is made up of 14 amino acids. CDR3 nucleotides: TGTGCCAGCAGTCAACAGTCGTACCAAGAGACCCAGTACTTC. This codes for CASSQQSYQETQYF.

On this clone itself: One end of the junction does not line up with germline, which may come from a read error. The genes are TRBV7-2 and TRBJ1-5; 8 bases fit TRBD1. The CDR3 runs to 17 residues. CDR1 SGHTA and CDR2 FQGNSA come from the germline V gene. CDR3 nucleotide sequence: TGTGCCCGCAGTTTTCCCCAGGGGGCCGGAGGCAATCAGCCCCAGCATTTT. Translation: CARSFPQGAGGNQPQHF.

The chain uses TRBV2 and TRBJ1-5; possible D gene TRBD1, 5 bases. Deletions cut 3 bases from V and 2 bases from J, with 14 bases between. Germline lookup yields CDR1 SNHLY and CDR2 FYNNEI. The CDR3 has 16 residues. CDR3 DNA sequence: TGTGCCAGCAGTGACCGTTATAGGGGCCGCAATCAGCCCCAGCATTTT. Encoded protein: CASSDRYRGRNQPQHF.

The CDR3 loop is CASSFGGRAEDTQYF. DNA for the CDR3: TGCGCCAGCAGCTTTGGCGGGAGGGCCGAAGATACGCAGTATTTT. The chain combines TRBV5-1 with TRBJ2-3, with TRBD2 matching 9 bases. Germline loops: CDR1 SGHRS, CDR2 YFSETQ. The ends lost 2 bases at V and 5 bases at J; junction bases unmatched: 6. The length of the CDR3 is 15 residues.

The rearrangement joins TRBV30 to TRBJ2-1; D uncertain. Germline loops: CDR1 GTSNPN, CDR2 SVGIG (reference sequence). V dropped 2 bases and J dropped 5 bases, with 10 bases sitting between them. CDR3 size: 13 residues. DNA of the CDR3: TGTGCCTGGAGTTTTGGCAGTAACAATGAGCAGTTCTTC. Protein sequence: CAWSFGSNNEQFF.

The rearrangement links TRBV4-2 to TRBJ2-2, with 10 bases lining up with TRBD2. Germline V lookup: CDR1 LGHNA, CDR2 YNFKEQ. V shed 6 bases, J shed 4 bases, and the junction held 8 bases outside the gene matches. The CDR3 has 16 amino acids. This CDR3 is CASRGFTSGTTGELFF. The CDR3, as DNA: TGTGCCAGCAGGGGATTTACTAGCGGGACCACCGGGGAGCTGTTTTTT.